The T cell receptor (beta chain) described here comes from a study of radiotherapy plus CTLA-4 blockade in lung cancer. Study as a whole: Overall, approximately 19% of patients showed an objective response, while over 25% attained disease control.

Clones were sequenced by immunoSEQ multiplex PCR, and TCRdb holds only the in-frame ones, with some missing. The data contain roughly 93,000 clones, 82% of them seen just once; the ten biggest clones take up about 3.5%. Patients in the study, people with chemo-refractory metastatic non-small-cell lung cancer, received focal radiation plus ipilimumab CTLA-4 blockade. Findings and caveats of the study: Some TCR clones had been derived from tumors. These clones expanded in peripheral blood after radiotherapy plus ipilimumab. Together with interferon-beta, which increased in serum after radiation, early dynamic changes in blood T cell clones were reportedly the best predictors of response.

Details on this clone: The antigen remains undetermined.

The CDR3 has 14 residues. Germline V CDR1 and CDR2: MNHNY, SVGAGI (reference sequence). V gave up 4 bases and J gave up 7 bases; unmatched junction bases: 9. The rearrangement joins TRBV6-6 to TRBJ2-7; 8 bases fit TRBD2. This specimen was peripheral blood, taken from a patient treated with radiotherapy plus ipilimumab. The TCR sequence derives from a human donor with non-small cell lung cancer who had a partial response to radiotherapy plus ipilimumab. CDR3 bases: TGTGCCAGCAGTTGGCTAGCGGGCCAGGGGGAGCAGTACTTC. It encodes CASSWLAGQGEQYF.